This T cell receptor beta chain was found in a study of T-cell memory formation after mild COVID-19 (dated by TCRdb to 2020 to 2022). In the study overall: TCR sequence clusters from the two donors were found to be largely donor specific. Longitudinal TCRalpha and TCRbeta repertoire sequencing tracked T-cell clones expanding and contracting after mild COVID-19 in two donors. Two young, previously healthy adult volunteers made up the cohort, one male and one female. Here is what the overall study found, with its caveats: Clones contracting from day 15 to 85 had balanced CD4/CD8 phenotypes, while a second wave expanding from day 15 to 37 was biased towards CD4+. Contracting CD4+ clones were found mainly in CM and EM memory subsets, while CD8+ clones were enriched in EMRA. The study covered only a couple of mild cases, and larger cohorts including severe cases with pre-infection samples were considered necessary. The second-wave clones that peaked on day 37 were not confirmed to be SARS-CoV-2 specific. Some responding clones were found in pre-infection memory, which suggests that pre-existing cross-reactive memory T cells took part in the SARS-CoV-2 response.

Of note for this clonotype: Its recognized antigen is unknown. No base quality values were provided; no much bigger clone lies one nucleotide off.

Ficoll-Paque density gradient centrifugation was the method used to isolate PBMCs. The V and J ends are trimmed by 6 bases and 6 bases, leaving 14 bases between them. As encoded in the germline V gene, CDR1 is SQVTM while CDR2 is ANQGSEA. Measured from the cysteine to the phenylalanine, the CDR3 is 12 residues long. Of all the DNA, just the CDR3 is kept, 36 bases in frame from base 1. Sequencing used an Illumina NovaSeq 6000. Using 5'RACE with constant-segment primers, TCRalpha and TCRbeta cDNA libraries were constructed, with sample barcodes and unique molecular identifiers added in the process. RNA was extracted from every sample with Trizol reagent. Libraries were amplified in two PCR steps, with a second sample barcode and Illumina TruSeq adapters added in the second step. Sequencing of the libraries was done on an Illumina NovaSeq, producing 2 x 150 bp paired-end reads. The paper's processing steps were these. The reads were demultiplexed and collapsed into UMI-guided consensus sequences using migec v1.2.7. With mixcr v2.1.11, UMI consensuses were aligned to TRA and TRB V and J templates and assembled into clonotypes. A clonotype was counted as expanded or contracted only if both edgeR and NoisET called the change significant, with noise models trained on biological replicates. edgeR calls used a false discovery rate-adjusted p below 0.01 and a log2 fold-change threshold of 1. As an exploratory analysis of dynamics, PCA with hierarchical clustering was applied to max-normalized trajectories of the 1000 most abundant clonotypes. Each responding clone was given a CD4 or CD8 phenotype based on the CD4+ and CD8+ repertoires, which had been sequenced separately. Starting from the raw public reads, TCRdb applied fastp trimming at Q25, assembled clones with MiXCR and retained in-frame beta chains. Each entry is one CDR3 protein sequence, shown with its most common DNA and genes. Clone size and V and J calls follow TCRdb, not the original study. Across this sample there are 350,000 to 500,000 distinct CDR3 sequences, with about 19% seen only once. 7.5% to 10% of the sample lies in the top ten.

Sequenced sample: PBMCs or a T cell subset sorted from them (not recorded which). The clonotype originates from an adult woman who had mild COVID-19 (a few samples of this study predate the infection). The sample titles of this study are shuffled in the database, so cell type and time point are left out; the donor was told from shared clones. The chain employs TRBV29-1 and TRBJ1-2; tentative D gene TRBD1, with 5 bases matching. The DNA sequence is TGCAGCGTAGGGACTCTCGGAGATGGCTACACCTTC. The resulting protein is CSVGTLGDGYTF.